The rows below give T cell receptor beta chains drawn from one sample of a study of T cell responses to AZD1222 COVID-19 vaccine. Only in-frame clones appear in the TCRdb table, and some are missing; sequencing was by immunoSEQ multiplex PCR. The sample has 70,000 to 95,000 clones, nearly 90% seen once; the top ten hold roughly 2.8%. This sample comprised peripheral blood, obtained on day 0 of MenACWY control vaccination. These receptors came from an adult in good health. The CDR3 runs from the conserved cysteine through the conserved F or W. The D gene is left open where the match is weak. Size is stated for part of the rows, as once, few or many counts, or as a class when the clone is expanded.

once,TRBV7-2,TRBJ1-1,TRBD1,TGTGCCAGCAGCTTAGCGCGGACAGGGATTGAAGCTTTCTTT,CASSLARTGIEAFF
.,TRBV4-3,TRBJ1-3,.,TGCGCCAGCAGCCAAGCGAACTTAATCTCTGGAAACACCATATATTTT,CASSQANLISGNTIYF
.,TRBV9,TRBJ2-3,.,TGTGCCAGCAGCCCGCCCTACACAGATACGCAGTATTTT,CASSPPYTDTQYF
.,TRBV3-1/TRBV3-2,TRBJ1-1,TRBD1,TGTGCCAGCAGCCACCGGGACAGGGTAACTGAAGCTTTCTTT,CASSHRDRVTEAFF
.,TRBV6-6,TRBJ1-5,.,TGTGCCAGCACCAGTGACGGGAATCAGCCCCAGCATTTT,CASTSDGNQPQHF
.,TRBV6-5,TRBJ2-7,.,TGTGCGATTGGGGGGGCAGGCGAGCAGTACTTC,CAIGGAGEQYF
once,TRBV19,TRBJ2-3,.,TGTGCCAGTAACCCCGGGGGCACAGATACGCAGTATTTT,CASNPGGTDTQYF
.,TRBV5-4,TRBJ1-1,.,TGTGCCAGCAGCTTGGCCGGGCGGAGAAACACTGAAGCTTTCTTT,CASSLAGRRNTEAFF
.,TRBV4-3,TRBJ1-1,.,TGCGCCAGCAGCCAAGACGCGGACAGTTATCCGAGGGGAGCTTTCTTT,CASSQDADSYPRGAFF
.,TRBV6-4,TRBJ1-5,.,TGTGCCGGTCCTAGGCTCCAGCCCCAGCATTTT,CAGPRLQPQHF
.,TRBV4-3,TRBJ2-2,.,TGCGCCAGCAGGAAAAAACCCGGGGCCCAGGGAACCGGGGAGCTGTTTTTT,CASRKKPGAQGTGELFF
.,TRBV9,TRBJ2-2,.,TGTGCCAGCAGCCCGACAGGCCATTACACCGGGGAGCTGTTTTTT,CASSPTGHYTGELFF
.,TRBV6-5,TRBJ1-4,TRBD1,TGTGCCAGCAGCACCTCACAGGGGGGAAATGAAAAACTGTTTTTT,CASSTSQGGNEKLFF
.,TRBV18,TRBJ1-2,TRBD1,TGTGCCAGCTCACCCCCGATATGGACAGGGCGCGGCTACACCTTC,CASSPPIWTGRGYTF
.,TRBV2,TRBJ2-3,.,TGTGCCACCAGGTTCCTTTGGGACACAGATACGCAGTATTTT,CATRFLWDTDTQYF
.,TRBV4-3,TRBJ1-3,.,TGCGCCAGCAGCCAAACGTTTACGGGGAACTCTGGAAACACCATATATTTT,CASSQTFTGNSGNTIYF
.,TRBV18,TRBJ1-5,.,TGTGCCAGCTCACCTTCGGGGGGGAGTCAGCCCCAGCATTTT,CASSPSGGSQPQHF
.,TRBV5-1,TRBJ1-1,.,TGCGCCAGCAGCGCAACGACAGTGTGGACTGAAGCTTTCTTT,CASSATTVWTEAFF
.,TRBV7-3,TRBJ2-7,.,TGTGCCAGCAGCTTAACGGCGACTAGCTACGAGCAGTACTTC,CASSLTATSYEQYF
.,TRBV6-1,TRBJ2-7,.,TGTGCCAGCAGTGAAGATAATAGGGTCGAGCAGTACTTC,CASSEDNRVEQYF
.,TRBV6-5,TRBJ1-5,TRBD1,TGTGCCAGCACCGCTCGGGCAGGGGGGGCCCAGCCCCAGCATTTT,CASTARAGGAQPQHF
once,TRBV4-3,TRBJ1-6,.,TGCGCCAGCAGCCAATGGGCGGGTAATTCACCCCTCCACTTT,CASSQWAGNSPLHF
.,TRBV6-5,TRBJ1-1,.,TGTGCCAGCAGTTACTCCGTGAGCACTGAAGCTTTCTTT,CASSYSVSTEAFF
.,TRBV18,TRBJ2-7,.,TGTGCCAGCTCACGTACCTCGTACGAGCAGTACTTC,CASSRTSYEQYF
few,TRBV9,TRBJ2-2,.,TGTGCCAGCAGCGTAGCCCAGTCTGGCGGGGAGCTGTTTTTT,CASSVAQSGGELFF
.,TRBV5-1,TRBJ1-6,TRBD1,TGCGCCAGCAGCTTAGGGACAGGAGCGTCACCCCTCCACTTT,CASSLGTGASPLHF
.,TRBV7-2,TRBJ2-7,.,TGTGCCAGCAGGGAGGCAGGGAGTTACGAGCAGTACTTC,CASREAGSYEQYF
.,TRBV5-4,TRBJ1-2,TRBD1,TGTGCCAGCAGCTACTTAGGGGGACAGGGGGCGCAGGGCTACACCTTC,CASSYLGGQGAQGYTF
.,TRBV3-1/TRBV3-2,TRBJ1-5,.,TGTGCCAGCAGTACAATTGCGGGTCAGCCCCAGCATTTT,CASSTIAGQPQHF
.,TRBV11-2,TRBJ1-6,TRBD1,TGTGCCAGCAGCTTAGATGCCCTGGCCAGGGGGAATTCACCCCTCCACTTT,CASSLDALARGNSPLHF
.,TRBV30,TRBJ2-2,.,TGTGCCTGCCGATACAGGGATACTAGTCGGGGGGCCTGGGGGGAGCTGTTTTTT,CACRYRDTSRGAWGELFF
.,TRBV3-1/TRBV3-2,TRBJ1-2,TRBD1,TGTGCCAGCAGCGAGACAGGGGGTGGCTACACCTTC,CASSETGGGYTF
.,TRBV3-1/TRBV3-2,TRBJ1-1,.,TGTGCCAGCAGCCAAGATCGTGGATTATCGAACACTGAAGCTTTCTTT,CASSQDRGLSNTEAFF
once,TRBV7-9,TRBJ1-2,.,TGTGCCAGCAGCCGAGGGACGGCTTATGGCTACACCTTC,CASSRGTAYGYTF
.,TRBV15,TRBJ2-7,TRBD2,TGTGCCACCAGCAGAGTGACTAGCGGGGTCGAGCAGTACTTC,CATSRVTSGVEQYF
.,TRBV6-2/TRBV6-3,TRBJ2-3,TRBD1,TGTGCCAGCAGTTACAGGGGGCTGGATACGCAGTATTTT,CASSYRGLDTQYF
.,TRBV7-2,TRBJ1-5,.,TGTGCCAGCAGCTCAGCGGGACGGATTAGCAATCAGCCCCAGCATTTT,CASSSAGRISNQPQHF
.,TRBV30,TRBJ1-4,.,TGTGCCTGGAGTCCGCTACAGGGTATCCAAGAAAAACTGTTTTTT,CAWSPLQGIQEKLFF
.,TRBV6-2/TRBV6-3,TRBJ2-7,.,TGTGCCAGCAGTTACCTTGTGACAGGAAAAGGCGAGCAGTACTTC,CASSYLVTGKGEQYF
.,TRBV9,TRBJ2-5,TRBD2,TGTGCCAGCACCCCAGGAGGGACTAGTTTCGAGACCCAGTACTTC,CASTPGGTSFETQYF
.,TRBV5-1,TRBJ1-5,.,TGCGCCAGCAGCCTCGACCGGAATCAGCCCCAGCATTTT,CASSLDRNQPQHF
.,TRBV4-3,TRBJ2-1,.,TGCGCCAGCAGCCAAGCGACTAGCTCCTACAATGAGCAGTTCTTC,CASSQATSSYNEQFF
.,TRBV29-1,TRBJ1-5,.,TGCAGCGCCTCTTGGGAGAATCAGCCCCAGCATTTT,CSASWENQPQHF
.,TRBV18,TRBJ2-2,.,TGTGCCAGCTCACCGACAGGCCGGGAGGGGGAGCTGTTTTTT,CASSPTGREGELFF
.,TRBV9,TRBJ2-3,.,TGTGCCAGCAGCGTAAGGGGGGAGGGGGCAGATACGCAGTATTTT,CASSVRGEGADTQYF
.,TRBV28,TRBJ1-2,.,TGTGCCAGCAGACTTAACGGGGCAGGGAATGGCTACACCTTC,CASRLNGAGNGYTF
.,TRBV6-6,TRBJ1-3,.,TGTGCCAGCCACCCCTCGGGGATCTCTGGAAACACCATATATTTT,CASHPSGISGNTIYF
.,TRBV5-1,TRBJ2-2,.,TGCGCCAGCAGCTTGGTAGGCAGGGTAAACACCGGGGAGCTGTTTTTT,CASSLVGRVNTGELFF
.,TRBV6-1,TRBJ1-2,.,TGTGCCAGCAGTGAAACAGGGTTTTACGGCTACACCTTC,CASSETGFYGYTF
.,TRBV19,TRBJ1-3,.,TGTGCCAGTAGTATAGTCCTGACCTCTGGAAACACCATATATTTT,CASSIVLTSGNTIYF
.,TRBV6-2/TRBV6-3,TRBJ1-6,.,TGTGCCAGCAGTAGGACGTCTAAGGGTTCACCCCTCCACTTT,CASSRTSKGSPLHF
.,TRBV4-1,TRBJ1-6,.,TGCGCCAGCAGCCAAGACTCCACCACGACACGCCCAAGTTCACCCCTCCACTTT,CASSQDSTTTRPSSPLHF
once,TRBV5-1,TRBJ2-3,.,TGCGCCAGCAGCTTGGGACGCACGGGAGATACGCAGTATTTT,CASSLGRTGDTQYF
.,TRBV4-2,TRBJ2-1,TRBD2,TGTGCCAGCAGACCTACTAGCGGGGGCACTCGGGGCAATGAGCAGTTCTTC,CASRPTSGGTRGNEQFF
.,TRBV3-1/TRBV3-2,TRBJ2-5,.,TGTGCCAGCAGCCAAGACTGGGGGGGGCTTGAGACCCAGTACTTC,CASSQDWGGLETQYF